The clone carrying this TCR beta chain was seen a handful of times. Its antigen is unknown. V shed 6 bases, J shed 10 bases, and the junction held 15 bases outside the gene matches. This CDR3 is built from 16 residues. To make TCR beta libraries, researchers used iRepertoire HTBI primers and Arm-PCR of CDR3 regions. TCRdb re-called the multiplex PCR reads through MiXCR, storing one row per CDR3 protein. Altogether about 530,000 distinct CDR3 sequences are present, roughly 15% being singletons, with the ten largest covering 25%. This entry is derived from a study of regulatory T cells in long-lasting Graves disease. Findings and caveats of the study: The study found TRBV28, TRBJ1-2 and TRBJ2-5 favored in persistent disease.

Stated time point: newly diagnosed GD, antithyroid drugs for less than 3 months. Extracted RNA from PBMCs served as the source of the TCR library. The same specimen was also included in a second study, on T cells in Graves' hyperthyroidism and ophthalmopathy. That publication notes: Stability of Graves' hyperthyroidism was defined as absent ophthalmopathy progression within 18 months. By a 13 V-J model, ophthalmopathy was set apart from stable hyperthyroidism.

The receptor was isolated from a woman aged 40-65 years with Graves disease. The chain carries TRBV12-3 or TRBV12-4 and TRBJ1-6; 7 bases line up with TRBD1. The material was peripheral blood mononuclear cells (PBMCs), obtained at new diagnosis, from a patient treated with antithyroid drugs. The CDR3 reads CASSHLKGQAKSPLHF. Written as DNA, the CDR3 is TGTGCCAGCAGCCACCTGAAAGGACAGGCGAAGTCACCCCTCCACTTT.